The rows below give T cell receptor beta chains drawn from one sample of a study of CXCR3-negative and CXCR3-positive naive CD8 T cells. Using the 5' RACE reads, TCRdb records one entry per CDR3 protein without DNA. Its table records about 84,000 distinct CDR3 sequences. Sequencing was done on a sample of naive CXCR3+ CD8+ T cells from blood. These receptors all come from a human donor in good health. Some clones in this sample may be carry-over from other donors' samples. Both conserved end residues are part of each CDR3. The order of the fields is V gene, CDR3 length, J gene, CDR3 protein.

TRBV28,15,TRBJ2-2,CASWVTGSNTGELFF
TRBV7-9,14,TRBJ2-5,CASSGPGAIETQYF
TRBV29-1,17,TRBJ2-1,CSVEELGEGSSYNEQFF
TRBV19,13,TRBJ2-7,CASSSDYSGEQYF
TRBV19,16,TRBJ1-1,CASSWVRQPSNTEAFF
TRBV7-9,16,TRBJ2-3,CASSLYREVPTDTQYF
TRBV28,11,TRBJ2-7,CGAGQTYEQYF
TRBV15,13,TRBJ1-4,CATSSPDRVKLFF
TRBV7-9,17,TRBJ2-1,CASSLVMYLARNNEQFF
TRBV6-1,14,TRBJ2-7,CASRYMSGLAEQYF
TRBV7-7,15,TRBJ2-5,CASSLGVLRQETQYF
TRBV15,15,TRBJ1-1,CATSRDPDQWAEAFF
TRBV28,15,TRBJ2-7,CASSWDSSGIDEQYF
TRBV11-2,15,TRBJ2-1,CASSLDPTSYNEQFF
TRBV7-8,16,TRBJ2-7,CASSPQGRGTSYEQYF
TRBV20-1,11,TRBJ2-7,CSAQYKYEQYF
TRBV7-8,15,TRBJ2-1,CASSVDDWSYNEQFF
TRBV28,13,TRBJ2-7,CASSRQGRYEQYF
TRBV4-3,16,TRBJ2-1,CASSQLAGGDYNEQFF
TRBV15,17,TRBJ2-5,CATSRWDLQGGQETQYF
TRBV7-2,17,TRBJ2-2,CARTWTSGVTNTGELFF
TRBV14,16,TRBJ2-4,CASSHTRGYSKNIQYF
TRBV27,14,TRBJ1-1,CASSLLGLGAEAFF
TRBV10-3,18,TRBJ1-6,CAISEGRDGWSVRSPLHF
TRBV29-1,13,TRBJ2-2,CSVGQMNTGELFF
TRBV7-9,15,TRBJ1-5,CASSLVGSSNQPQHF
TRBV28,15,TRBJ2-3,CASSYGGETVDTQYF
TRBV28,17,TRBJ2-3,CASSLMGTSGNSDTQYF
TRBV25-1,12,TRBJ2-1,CASSEPDNEQFF
TRBV4-3,16,TRBJ2-2,CASSQERTMGAGELFF
TRBV4-3,15,TRBJ1-4,CASSRKDAPNEKLFF
TRBV6-5,11,TRBJ2-1,CASKVGSEQFF
TRBV28,13,TRBJ2-5,CASSLPLVETRYF
TRBV28,15,TRBJ2-2,CASSLTSVNTGELFF
TRBV3-1,13,TRBJ2-7,CASSPGLDYEQYF
TRBV20-1,14,TRBJ2-1,CSAPGQGNYNEQFF
TRBV6-5,13,TRBJ2-7,CASSYRHSYEQYF
TRBV30,14,TRBJ2-2,CAWRDRAYTGELFF
TRBV27,13,TRBJ2-7,CASSPGHGDEQYF
TRBV28,13,TRBJ1-2,CASSLAGIYGYTF
TRBV7-3,17,TRBJ1-1,CGSSLIREARANTEAFF
TRBV29-1,11,TRBJ2-5,CSARRGETQYF
TRBV4-3,18,TRBJ2-2,CASSQDWPSGGASGELFF
TRBV23-1,13,TRBJ2-7,CASSHSDSYEQYF
TRBV25-1,13,TRBJ1-1,CASSDLENTEAFF
TRBV23-1,13,TRBJ2-7,CASSHDYSYEQYF
TRBV28,12,TRBJ1-1,CASSEGSTEAFF
TRBV10-3,15,TRBJ1-2,CATWTGSQDNYGYTF
TRBV15,15,TRBJ1-5,CATSRSDSLNQPQHF
TRBV4-1,15,TRBJ1-2,CASSQEGDPYYGYTF
TRBV18,16,TRBJ2-3,CASSPIYRRGTDTQYF
TRBV6-6,14,TRBJ2-3,CASSAGVWIDTQYF
TRBV6-5,13,TRBJ1-2,CASSYSGTDGYTF
TRBV25-1,17,TRBJ2-1,CASSEYLLTGGHNEQFF
TRBV12-3/TRBV12-4,15,TRBJ2-1,CASSGKGVDYNEQFF
TRBV6-1,16,TRBJ2-5,CASSELATADQETQYF
TRBV12-3/TRBV12-4,11,TRBJ2-1,CASSRNNEQFF
TRBV2,13,TRBJ2-2,CASTGTYTGELFF
TRBV29-1,15,TRBJ2-5,CSVDGTSGIGETQYF
TRBV7-9,14,TRBJ2-1,CASSLVGLGEPQFF